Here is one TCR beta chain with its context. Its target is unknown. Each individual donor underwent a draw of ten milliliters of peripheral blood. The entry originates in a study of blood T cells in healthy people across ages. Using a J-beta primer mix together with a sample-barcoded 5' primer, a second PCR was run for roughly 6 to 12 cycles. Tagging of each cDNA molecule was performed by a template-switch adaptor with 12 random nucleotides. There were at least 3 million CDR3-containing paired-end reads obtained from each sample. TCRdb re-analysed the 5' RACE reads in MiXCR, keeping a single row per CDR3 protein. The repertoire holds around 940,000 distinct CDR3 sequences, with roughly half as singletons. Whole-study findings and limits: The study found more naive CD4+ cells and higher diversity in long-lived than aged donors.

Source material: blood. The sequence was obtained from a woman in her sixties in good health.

CDR3: CAWNEDLSSYNSPLHF. The CDR3 region has the DNA TGTGCCTGGAATGAAGACCTAAGCTCCTATAATTCACCCCTCCACTTT. V and J are TRBV30 and TRBJ1-6; the D is unclear. This CDR3 comprises 16 residues. Germline lookup yields CDR1 GTSNPN and CDR2 SVGIG (reference sequence). V lost 4 bases and J lost 0, with 13 bases in between.